This TCR beta chain stems from a study of blood T cell repertoires in COVID-19. Participants reported their clinical history, and cohort assignment relied on those reports. The germline V gene encodes CDR1 MNHEY and CDR2 SVGAGI. The CDR3 is 16 amino acids. V shed 4 bases and J shed 2 bases, with 17 bases lying between them. The table came from immunoSEQ multiplex PCR; TCRdb's copy has only in-frame clones and leaves some out. The sample comprises approximately 210,000 clones, under 90% of which are singletons, and about 3.7% rests with the top ten. Sequencing used PBMCs or T cells enriched from blood (not recorded which). The rearrangement links TRBV6-5 to TRBJ1-2, with a tentative D call TRBD1 (6 bases). The receptor comes from a woman in her fifties or sixties who had recovered from COVID-19. CDR3 protein: CASSSSTGSINYGYTF. DNA of the CDR3: TGTGCCAGCAGTTCATCGACAGGTTCGATCAACTATGGCTACACCTTC.